The rows below give T cell receptor beta chains drawn from one sample of a study of T cell clones after liver transplantation. Only in-frame clones appear in the TCRdb table, and some are missing; sequencing was by immunoSEQ multiplex PCR. The sample lists more than 70,000 clones; approximately 87% were seen once. The sample consisted of CD4+ T cells from blood, taken at the 22-month timepoint. All receptors come from a human patient who received a liver transplant. The graft donor may have contributed some T cells. Each CDR3 is given without its conserved first and last residue.

v_call cdr3_aa
TRBV12-5 ASGPPRAEAF
TRBV6-6 ASSYGRASNEQF
TRBV15 ATSLRRANAGELF
TRBV7-2 ASSFFADSNQPQH
TRBV7-9 ASREGTNNSPLH
TRBV27 ASSLLSYRPTNEKLF
TRBV7-9 ASSLGLGGGGEETQY
TRBV9 ASSIQGATNEKLF
TRBV25-1 ASSEQGRYEQY
TRBV6-5 ASSYSVYRASEQF
TRBV4-3 ASSRGGSYNEQF
TRBV28 ASSLGGTSGNTIY
TRBV28 ASKSHDRGGSYEQY
TRBV7-3 ASSPRGPSNEQY
TRBV7-2 ASSLGPRQPQH
TRBV19 ATKPGPSHEKLF
TRBV30 AWRDGQENEQF
TRBV18 ASSPSGHPYEQY
TRBV5-4 ASSGPSAEQY
TRBV11-1 ASSSLLAEAF
TRBV19 ASSIRAGGTEAF
TRBV18 ASSPPAGAGLYGYT
TRBV15 ATSRGDVGELF
TRBV5-5 ASSLAAQGSTSGANVLT
TRBV27 ASPIWRWRPMGSEQY
TRBV19 ASSTKGQGKTFYT
TRBV9 ASSVATSGISRSYNEQF
TRBV5-6 ASSLVTGQETYEQY
TRBV6-5 ASSYQTPTAQAIY
TRBV9 ASSPRTSLETQY
TRBV7-2 ASSPAGGVLGTQY
TRBV2 ASSGQGALYGYT
TRBV7-8 ASSLSGSGVVGELF
TRBV5-4 ASSELAGGFPSEQF
TRBV27 ASSLSGRGNSPLH
TRBV30 ACPGTSNTEAF
TRBV5-4 ASSRTANYGYT
TRBV6-1 ASRGLDRVGTEAF
TRBV7-9 ASSSGTSGYNEQF
TRBV9 ASSTGLDQETQY
TRBV7-2 ASSIRPRVQETQY
TRBV7-9 ASRVQGGLSEAF
TRBV7-9 ASSQMDEENTIY
TRBV5-4 ASSRGTSGGLNEQF
TRBV5-1 ASSSPPGHGYT
TRBV4-3 ASSYLGAPVEGQY
TRBV7-9 ASSRTAEAF
TRBV12-5 ASGYDRGDEKLF
TRBV28 ASSHIYRANVLT
TRBV4-1 ASSHDQVQRETQY
TRBV7-9 ASSPRGGRYEQY
TRBV7-2 ASRPGGGGLRGEQY
TRBV28 ASSLSQGLGSHLDYEQY
TRBV11-2 ASTPYATSGKYNEQF
TRBV15 ATSVDRSDTQY